This T cell receptor (beta chain) came from a study of graft-versus-host responses after intestinal transplantation. On the study more broadly: Isolated intestinal, liver-intestinal, or multivisceral transplants had been given to the recipients. Induction using anti-thymocyte globulin, followed by tacrolimus and steroids for two to three years, was given to all recipients. Overall study results and limits: There were GvH clones found in recipient marrow, and some of them appeared first in ileum or blood. Circulating GvH clone levels at their peak were associated with HvG declines (early post-transplant).

Assay used: immunoSEQ multiplex PCR; TCRdb lists only in-frame clones, some missing. This table has approximately 90,000 clones, 85% to 95% appearing once. Note on this clone: Its antigen is undetermined.

Trimming cost V 1 base and J 9 bases, with 16 bases left between them. Germline assignment: CDR1 SGHAT and CDR2 FQNNGV. The CDR3 consists of 15 residues. This clonotype was obtained from a human donor who received an intestinal transplant. The chain combines TRBV11-2 with TRBJ2-1, with D possibly TRBD2 on 6 matching bases. Sequencing used unstimulated CD8+ T cells sorted from spleen or lymph node cells, obtained before intestinal transplant. The CDR3 DNA reads TGTGCCAGCAGCTTAGTGGGTCGCGGGGTAATTGAGCAGTTCTTC. Amino acids: CASSLVGRGVIEQFF.